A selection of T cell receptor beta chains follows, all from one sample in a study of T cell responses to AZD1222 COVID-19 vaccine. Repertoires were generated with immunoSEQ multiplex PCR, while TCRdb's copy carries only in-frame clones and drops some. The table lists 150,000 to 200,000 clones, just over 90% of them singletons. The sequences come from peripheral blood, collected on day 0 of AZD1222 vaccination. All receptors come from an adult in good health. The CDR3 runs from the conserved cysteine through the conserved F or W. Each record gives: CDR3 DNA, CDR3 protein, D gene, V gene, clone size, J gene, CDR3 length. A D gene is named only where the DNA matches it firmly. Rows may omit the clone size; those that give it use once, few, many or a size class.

TGTGCCAGCAGCCAGGGATCATATACGCAGTATTTT,CASSQGSYTQYF,.,TRBV11-3,few,TRBJ2-3,12
TGTGCCAGTAGTACGACAGGGGGCCATAATTCACCCCTCCACTTT,CASSTTGGHNSPLHF,TRBD1,TRBV19,.,TRBJ1-6,15
TGTGCCAGCAGCCGGGACTCTCTCACGAATACGCAGTATTTT,CASSRDSLTNTQYF,.,TRBV4-2,.,TRBJ2-3,14
TGTGCCAGCCGAGCTTTGTTCTCTGACAGGGGGCTGGCTTTCTTT,CASRALFSDRGLAFF,TRBD1,TRBV6-5,.,TRBJ1-1,15
TGCGCCAGCAGCATCTCACCGGGACAGGGGTCGTACGAGCAGTACTTC,CASSISPGQGSYEQYF,TRBD1,TRBV5-1,.,TRBJ2-7,16
TGTGCCAGCAATCCTAGGGTGAACACTGAAGCTTTCTTT,CASNPRVNTEAFF,.,TRBV6-5,.,TRBJ1-1,13
TGTGCCAGCAGTGCAGGGGGCGCGGAGACCCAGTACTTC,CASSAGGAETQYF,TRBD1,TRBV12-3/TRBV12-4,.,TRBJ2-5,13
TGTGCCAGCAGCTCTCCGGGACAGGGACGGATCAAGCACAATGAGCAGTTCTTC,CASSSPGQGRIKHNEQFF,TRBD1,TRBV5-4,.,TRBJ2-1,18
TGTGCCAGCAGCAACCGCGGGACAGGGGACAACGAGCAGTACTTC,CASSNRGTGDNEQYF,TRBD1,TRBV7-6,.,TRBJ2-7,15
TGCGCCAGCAGCCAAGCCGGGTTAAGCGAAAAACTGTTTTTT,CASSQAGLSEKLFF,.,TRBV4-1,once,TRBJ1-4,14
TGTGCCAGCAGTTCAGGGCAGGGGGTCCATAATGAGCAGTTCTTC,CASSSGQGVHNEQFF,TRBD1,TRBV28,once,TRBJ2-1,15
TGTGCCAGCAGCCACGTGGTTTTAGGGGCCGAGCAGTACTTC,CASSHVVLGAEQYF,.,TRBV14,.,TRBJ2-7,14
TGTGCCAGCAGCTTAAACGGACTCTCTGGAAACACCATATATTTT,CASSLNGLSGNTIYF,.,TRBV7-2,.,TRBJ1-3,15
TGCAGCGTAAGAAAAGGGGGACAAGGCGCTTTCTTT,CSVRKGGQGAFF,.,TRBV29-1,.,TRBJ1-1,12
TGCGCCAGCAGGACTAGCGGATCCTACGAGCAGTACTTC,CASRTSGSYEQYF,TRBD2,TRBV5-1,.,TRBJ2-7,13
TGTGCCAGCAGCGCTCGGTTGGGCACTGAAGCTTTCTTT,CASSARLGTEAFF,.,TRBV3-1/TRBV3-2,.,TRBJ1-1,13
TGTGCCACCAGGTTGTTGAGCTCCTATAATTCACCCCTCCACTTT,CATRLLSSYNSPLHF,.,TRBV24-1,once,TRBJ1-6,15
TGCGCCAGCAGCTTGGGACCGGGTTCACCCCTCCACTTT,CASSLGPGSPLHF,.,TRBV5-1,.,TRBJ1-6,13
TGTGCCAGCAGCCGGGGACAGGGCCCCTCCTACGAGCAGTACTTC,CASSRGQGPSYEQYF,TRBD1,TRBV6-5,.,TRBJ2-7,15
TGTGCCAGCAGCTTGACGGTGGGGGAGCAGTACTTC,CASSLTVGEQYF,.,TRBV7-9,.,TRBJ2-7,12
TGCGCCAGCAGCTTGTGGGGGGCAGTTACAGATGAAAAACTGTTTTTT,CASSLWGAVTDEKLFF,.,TRBV5-1,.,TRBJ1-4,16
TGTGCCAGCACCTCCCCCCGAAGGGTTGAGCAGTTCTTC,CASTSPRRVEQFF,.,TRBV27,.,TRBJ2-1,13
TGCGCCAGCAGCTTGGACCACTCTGGAAACACCATATATTTT,CASSLDHSGNTIYF,.,TRBV5-1,.,TRBJ1-3,14
TGTGCCTGGAGTTGGGGGGCCAACTATGGCTACACCTTC,CAWSWGANYGYTF,.,TRBV30,.,TRBJ1-2,13
TGTGCCAGCAGCTCTGCCGGGACAGCCCAAGAGACCCAGTACTTC,CASSSAGTAQETQYF,TRBD1,TRBV5-5,.,TRBJ2-5,15
TGCGCCAGCAGTGATAGTTCTGGTGAAGACACTGAAGCTTTCTTT,CASSDSSGEDTEAFF,.,TRBV10-2,.,TRBJ1-1,15
TGTGCCACCTCATATACAGGGGCAGAGACCCAGTACTTC,CATSYTGAETQYF,TRBD1,TRBV6-5,.,TRBJ2-5,13
TGTGCCAGCAGCTTAGGGGCGGACGCTGGGGATGAGCAGTTCTTC,CASSLGADAGDEQFF,.,TRBV7-6,.,TRBJ2-1,15
TGTGCCAGCAGTTTATCGAGAGGGGATTGGGAGACCCAGTACTTC,CASSLSRGDWETQYF,.,TRBV27,.,TRBJ2-5,15
TGCGCCAGCAGAGATGGGGTGGGCACAGATACGCAGTATTTT,CASRDGVGTDTQYF,.,TRBV5-1,.,TRBJ2-3,14
TGTGCCAGCAGCTTAGTTAGCGGGGCGACAGATACGCAGTATTTT,CASSLVSGATDTQYF,TRBD2,TRBV13,.,TRBJ2-3,15